Listed below are T cell receptor beta chains from one sample, sequenced in a study of cytomegalovirus exposure and HLA in healthy donors. Sequenced by immunoSEQ multiplex PCR; TCRdb stores in-frame clones only, minus some. The repertoire includes 110,000 to 150,000 clones, 70% to 80% of them detected once, and approximately 4% sits in the top ten. Specimen: PBMCs. These receptors were collected from a man between 18 and 35 years old in good health and CMV-seronegative. CDR3s include the opening cysteine and the closing phenylalanine or tryptophan. For some rows the clone size is stated as once, few or many, or as a class when expanded; others skip it.

j_call: TRBJ1-4; v_call: TRBV9; cdr3_length: 16; clone_size: few; cdr3_aa: CASSGRDRATNEKLFF
j_call: TRBJ2-7; v_call: TRBV2; cdr3_length: 14; clone_size: NA; cdr3_aa: CASKLAGSSYEQYF
j_call: TRBJ2-5; v_call: TRBV18; cdr3_length: 13; clone_size: few; cdr3_aa: CASSPGQGETQYF
j_call: TRBJ2-7; v_call: TRBV6-6; cdr3_length: 13; clone_size: NA; cdr3_aa: CASSYVGAYEQYF
j_call: TRBJ2-2; v_call: TRBV4-1; cdr3_length: 15; clone_size: few; cdr3_aa: CASSLTGRHTGELFF
j_call: TRBJ2-2; v_call: TRBV15; cdr3_length: 15; clone_size: few; cdr3_aa: CATSLGGENTGELFF
j_call: TRBJ2-7; v_call: TRBV5-1; cdr3_length: 16; clone_size: NA; cdr3_aa: CASSLEGQGTSYEQYF
j_call: TRBJ1-2; v_call: TRBV11-1; cdr3_length: 15; clone_size: few; cdr3_aa: CASSAGTVDNYGYTF
j_call: TRBJ1-4; v_call: TRBV30; cdr3_length: 13; clone_size: NA; cdr3_aa: CAWSWGRNEKLFF
j_call: TRBJ1-1; v_call: TRBV6-1; cdr3_length: 14; clone_size: NA; cdr3_aa: CASSETNRNTEAFF
j_call: TRBJ2-5; v_call: TRBV19; cdr3_length: 15; clone_size: once; cdr3_aa: CASSLTGTGKETQYF
j_call: TRBJ1-6; v_call: TRBV27; cdr3_length: 15; clone_size: NA; cdr3_aa: CASSSILADTSPLHF
j_call: TRBJ2-1; v_call: TRBV5-1; cdr3_length: 14; clone_size: few; cdr3_aa: CASSLGDSHNEQFF
j_call: TRBJ1-5; v_call: TRBV25-1; cdr3_length: 17; clone_size: once; cdr3_aa: CASSARTGGYSNQPQHF
j_call: TRBJ1-6; v_call: TRBV13; cdr3_length: 16; clone_size: NA; cdr3_aa: CASSLFGGQGNSPLHF
j_call: TRBJ2-1; v_call: TRBV2; cdr3_length: 15; clone_size: few; cdr3_aa: CASSGTGRNYNEQFF
j_call: TRBJ2-7; v_call: TRBV11-2; cdr3_length: 13; clone_size: NA; cdr3_aa: CASSLGLQYEQYF
j_call: TRBJ1-4; v_call: TRBV14; cdr3_length: 19; clone_size: NA; cdr3_aa: CASSRTRGQYDRTNEKLFF
j_call: TRBJ2-7; v_call: TRBV5-1; cdr3_length: 14; clone_size: NA; cdr3_aa: CASCRTSGELEQYF
j_call: TRBJ1-1; v_call: TRBV7-8; cdr3_length: 14; clone_size: NA; cdr3_aa: CASSWGQGNAEAFF
j_call: TRBJ2-6; v_call: TRBV5-1; cdr3_length: 17; clone_size: NA; cdr3_aa: CASSLAGQGGSANVLTF
j_call: TRBJ1-2; v_call: TRBV6-5; cdr3_length: 13; clone_size: NA; cdr3_aa: CASSVPGQGGYTF
j_call: TRBJ2-7; v_call: TRBV27; cdr3_length: 15; clone_size: few; cdr3_aa: CASSLYTGSPYEQYF
j_call: TRBJ2-3; v_call: TRBV9; cdr3_length: 16; clone_size: NA; cdr3_aa: CASSYPTSGFTDTQYF
j_call: NA; v_call: TRBV28; cdr3_length: 23; clone_size: NA; cdr3_aa: CASSFDAAPDRVTLAGISYEQYF
j_call: TRBJ1-6; v_call: TRBV18; cdr3_length: 17; clone_size: NA; cdr3_aa: CASSPLPGQGVNSPLHF
j_call: TRBJ1-6; v_call: TRBV5-1; cdr3_length: 16; clone_size: NA; cdr3_aa: CASRLSPGGAGSPLHF
j_call: TRBJ2-7; v_call: TRBV12-5; cdr3_length: 16; clone_size: NA; cdr3_aa: CASGLVHGTSNYEQYF
j_call: TRBJ2-2; v_call: TRBV6-1; cdr3_length: 14; clone_size: NA; cdr3_aa: CASRETGTTGELFF
j_call: TRBJ2-1; v_call: TRBV7-3; cdr3_length: 16; clone_size: NA; cdr3_aa: CASSFAGTGAYNEQFF
j_call: NA; v_call: TRBV28; cdr3_length: 12; clone_size: NA; cdr3_aa: CASSSLSYEQYF
j_call: TRBJ1-1; v_call: TRBV6-5; cdr3_length: 15; clone_size: NA; cdr3_aa: CASSSAGQGIDEAFF
j_call: TRBJ2-1; v_call: TRBV5-1; cdr3_length: 17; clone_size: NA; cdr3_aa: CASSLSPKRASYNEQFF
j_call: TRBJ2-7; v_call: TRBV28; cdr3_length: 12; clone_size: few; cdr3_aa: CASSLTWREQYF
j_call: TRBJ1-1; v_call: TRBV19; cdr3_length: 14; clone_size: once; cdr3_aa: CARRSPGQLTEAFF
j_call: TRBJ1-3; v_call: TRBV7-9; cdr3_length: 15; clone_size: NA; cdr3_aa: CASSQTAISGNTIYF
j_call: TRBJ1-3; v_call: TRBV4-2; cdr3_length: 14; clone_size: NA; cdr3_aa: CASSPETGGNTIYF
j_call: TRBJ2-1; v_call: TRBV14; cdr3_length: 14; clone_size: NA; cdr3_aa: CASSHRTSYNEQFF
j_call: TRBJ2-7; v_call: TRBV27; cdr3_length: 13; clone_size: NA; cdr3_aa: CASRNRGGGEQYF
j_call: TRBJ1-1; v_call: TRBV6-4; cdr3_length: 13; clone_size: few; cdr3_aa: CASSTRQNTEAFF
j_call: TRBJ2-2; v_call: TRBV4-1; cdr3_length: 15; clone_size: NA; cdr3_aa: CASSGLGGNTGELFF
j_call: TRBJ1-2; v_call: TRBV30; cdr3_length: 12; clone_size: NA; cdr3_aa: CAWSSNSYGYTF
j_call: TRBJ1-1; v_call: TRBV30; cdr3_length: 16; clone_size: NA; cdr3_aa: CAWSGSPGHRNTEAFF
j_call: TRBJ1-1; v_call: TRBV27; cdr3_length: 15; clone_size: NA; cdr3_aa: CASSWLRGLSGEAFF
j_call: TRBJ2-1; v_call: TRBV6-5; cdr3_length: 16; clone_size: few; cdr3_aa: CASSYQLDRRYNEQFF
j_call: TRBJ1-4; v_call: TRBV2; cdr3_length: 14; clone_size: few; cdr3_aa: CASSGTGSFGKLFF
j_call: TRBJ1-5; v_call: TRBV13; cdr3_length: 17; clone_size: NA; cdr3_aa: CASSSQQRGGSNQPQHF
j_call: TRBJ2-6; v_call: TRBV6-1; cdr3_length: 19; clone_size: few; cdr3_aa: CASSGSQGIQGTGTNVLTF
j_call: TRBJ2-3; v_call: TRBV5-1; cdr3_length: 14; clone_size: few; cdr3_aa: CASSLQGVLDTQYF
j_call: TRBJ2-1; v_call: TRBV9; cdr3_length: 13; clone_size: NA; cdr3_aa: CASSVVQGNEQFF
j_call: TRBJ1-1; v_call: TRBV5-1; cdr3_length: 15; clone_size: once; cdr3_aa: CASSSTGQGNTEAFF
j_call: TRBJ2-7; v_call: TRBV5-4; cdr3_length: 15; clone_size: NA; cdr3_aa: CASSPSGVASYEQYF
j_call: TRBJ2-7; v_call: TRBV5-4; cdr3_length: 15; clone_size: NA; cdr3_aa: CASSSPAGRGGEQYF
j_call: TRBJ1-1; v_call: TRBV10-2; cdr3_length: 13; clone_size: NA; cdr3_aa: CASSGQKNTEAFF